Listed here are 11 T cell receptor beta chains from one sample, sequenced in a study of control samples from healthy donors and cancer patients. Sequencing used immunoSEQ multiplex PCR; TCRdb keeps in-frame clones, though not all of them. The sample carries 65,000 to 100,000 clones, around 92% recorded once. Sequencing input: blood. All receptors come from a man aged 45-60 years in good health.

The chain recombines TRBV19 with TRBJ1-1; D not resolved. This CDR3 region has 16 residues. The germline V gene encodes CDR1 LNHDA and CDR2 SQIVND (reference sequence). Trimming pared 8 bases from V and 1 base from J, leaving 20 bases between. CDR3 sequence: CASSPLGLTRNTEAFF. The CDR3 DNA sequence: TGTGCCAGTTCCCCCCTGGGGTTGACCCGGAACACTGAAGCTTTCTTT. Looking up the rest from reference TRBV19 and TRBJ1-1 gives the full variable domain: DGGITQSPKYLFRKEGQNVTLSCEQNLNHDAMYWYRQDPGQGLRLIYYSQIVNDFQKGDIAEGYSVSREKKESFPLTVTSAQKNPTAFYLCASSPLGLTRNTEAFFGQGTRLTVV.

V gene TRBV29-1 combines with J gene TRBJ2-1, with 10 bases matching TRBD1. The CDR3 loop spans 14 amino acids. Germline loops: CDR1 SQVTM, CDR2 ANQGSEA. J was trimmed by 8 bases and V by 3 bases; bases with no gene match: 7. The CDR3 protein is CSVDQGQGLDEQFF. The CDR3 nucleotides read TGCAGCGTTGATCAGGGACAGGGGCTGGATGAGCAGTTCTTC.

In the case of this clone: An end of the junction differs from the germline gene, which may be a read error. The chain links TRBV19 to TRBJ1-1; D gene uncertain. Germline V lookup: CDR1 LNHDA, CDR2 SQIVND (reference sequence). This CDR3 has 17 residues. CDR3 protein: CASNIKWMVNTNTEAFF. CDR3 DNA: TGTGCCAGTAATATAAAATGGATGGTAAATACGAACACTGAAGCTTTCTTT.

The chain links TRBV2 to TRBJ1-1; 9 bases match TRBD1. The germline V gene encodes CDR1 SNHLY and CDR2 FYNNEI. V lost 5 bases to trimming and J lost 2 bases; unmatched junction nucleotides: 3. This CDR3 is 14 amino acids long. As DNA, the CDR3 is TGTGCCAGCAGTTTGGACAGGGGAAACACTGAAGCTTTCTTT. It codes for CASSLDRGNTEAFF.

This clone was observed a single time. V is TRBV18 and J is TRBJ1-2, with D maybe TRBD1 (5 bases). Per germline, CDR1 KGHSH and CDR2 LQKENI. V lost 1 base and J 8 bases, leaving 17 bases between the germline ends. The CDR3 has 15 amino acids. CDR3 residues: CASSPRDPPSEGYTF. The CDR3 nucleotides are TGTGCCAGCTCACCACGGGACCCACCTTCGGAAGGCTACACCTTC.

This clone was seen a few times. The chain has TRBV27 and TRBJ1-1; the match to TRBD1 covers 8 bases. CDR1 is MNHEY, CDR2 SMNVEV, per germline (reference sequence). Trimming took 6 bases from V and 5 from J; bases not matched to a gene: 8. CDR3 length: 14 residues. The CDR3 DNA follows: TGTGCCAGCAGAGGACAGGGCGCTTCGACTGAAGCTTTCTTT. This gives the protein CASRGQGASTEAFF.

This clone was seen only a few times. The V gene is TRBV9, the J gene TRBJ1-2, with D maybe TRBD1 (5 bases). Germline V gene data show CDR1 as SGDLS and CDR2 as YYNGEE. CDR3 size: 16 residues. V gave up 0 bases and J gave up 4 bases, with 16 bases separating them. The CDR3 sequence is CASSVGGVEGGYGYTF. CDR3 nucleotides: TGTGCCAGCAGCGTAGGGGGGGTAGAGGGAGGCTATGGCTACACCTTC.

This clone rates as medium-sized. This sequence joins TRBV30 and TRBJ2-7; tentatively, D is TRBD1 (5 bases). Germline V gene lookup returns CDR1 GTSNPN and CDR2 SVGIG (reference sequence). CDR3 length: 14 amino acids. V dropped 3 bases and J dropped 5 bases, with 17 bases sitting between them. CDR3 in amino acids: CAWRPEGVDHEQYF. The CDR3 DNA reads TGTGCCTGGAGACCGGAAGGGGTCGACCACGAGCAGTACTTC.

DNA for the CDR3: TGCAGCGTTGCGGCAGGGCCGGTGAACACTGAAGCTTTCTTT. Protein product: CSVAAGPVNTEAFF. The genes are TRBV29-1 and TRBJ1-1; D is perhaps TRBD1 (5 bases). Per germline, CDR1 SQVTM and CDR2 ANQGSEA. Trimming shortened V by 4 bases and J by 0 bases, and 12 bases separated the two germline ends. The CDR3 is made up of 14 amino acids.

The CDR3 here is CASSLGGFSGYTF. In nucleotides, the CDR3 is TGTGCCAGTAGTTTGGGGGGCTTTAGTGGCTACACCTTC. This chain links TRBV19 with TRBJ1-2; TRBD1 is a possible D gene (6 bases). Trimming took off 5 bases at V and 7 bases at J, with 14 bases between the two ends. This CDR3 has 13 amino acids. Germline V gives CDR1 LNHDA, CDR2 SQIVND (reference sequence).

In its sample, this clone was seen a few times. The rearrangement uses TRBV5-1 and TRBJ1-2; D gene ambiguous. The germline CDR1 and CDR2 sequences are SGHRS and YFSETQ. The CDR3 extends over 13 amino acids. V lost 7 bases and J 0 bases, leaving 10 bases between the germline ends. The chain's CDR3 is CASQDGANYGYTF. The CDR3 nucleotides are TGCGCCAGCCAGGACGGGGCTAACTATGGCTACACCTTC.